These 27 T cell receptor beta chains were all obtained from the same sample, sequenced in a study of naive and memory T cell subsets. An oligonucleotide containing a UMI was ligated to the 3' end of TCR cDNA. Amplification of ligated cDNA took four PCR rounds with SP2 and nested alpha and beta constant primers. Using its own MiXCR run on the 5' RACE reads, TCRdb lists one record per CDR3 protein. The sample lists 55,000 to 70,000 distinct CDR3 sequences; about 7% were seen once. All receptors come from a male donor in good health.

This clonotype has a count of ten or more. Here the CDR3 DNA reads TGTGCCAGCAGCTGGGGGAGAAACACTGAAGCTTTCTTT. It translates to CASSWGRNTEAFF. This rearrangement joins TRBV3-1 to TRBJ1-1; D might be TRBD1 (5 bases). Germline CDR1 reads LGHDT; CDR2 reads YNNKEL (reference sequence). The length of the CDR3 is 13 residues. Between the trimmed V and J ends, which lost 5 bases and 2 bases, there was a span of 9 bases. Together with reference TRBV3-1 and TRBJ1-1, the CDR3 gives the full variable domain: DTAVSQTPKYLVTQMGNDKSIKCEQNLGHDTMYWYKQDSKKFLKIMFSYNNKELIINETVPNRFSPKSPDKAHLNLHINSLELGDSAVYFCASSWGRNTEAFFGQGTRLTVV.

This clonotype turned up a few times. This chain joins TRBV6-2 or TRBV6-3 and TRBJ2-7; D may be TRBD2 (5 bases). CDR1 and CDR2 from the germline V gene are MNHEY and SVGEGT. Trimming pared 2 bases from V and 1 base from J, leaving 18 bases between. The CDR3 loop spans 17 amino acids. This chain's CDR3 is CASSYPPDSPDSYEQYF. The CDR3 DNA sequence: TGTGCCAGCAGTTACCCTCCGGACTCCCCCGATTCCTACGAGCAGTACTTC.

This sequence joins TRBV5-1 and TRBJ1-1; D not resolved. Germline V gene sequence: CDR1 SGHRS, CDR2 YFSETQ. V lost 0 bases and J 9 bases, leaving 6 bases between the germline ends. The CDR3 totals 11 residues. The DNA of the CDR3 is TGCGCCAGCAGCTTGGCCGGGCAAGCTTTCTTT. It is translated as CASSLAGQAFF.

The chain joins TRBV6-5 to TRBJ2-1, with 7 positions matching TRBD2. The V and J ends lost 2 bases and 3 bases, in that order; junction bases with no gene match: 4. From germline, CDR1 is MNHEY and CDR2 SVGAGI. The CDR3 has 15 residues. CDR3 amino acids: CASSYRGTNYNEQFF. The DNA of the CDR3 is TGTGCCAGCAGTTACCGCGGGACTAACTACAATGAGCAGTTCTTC.

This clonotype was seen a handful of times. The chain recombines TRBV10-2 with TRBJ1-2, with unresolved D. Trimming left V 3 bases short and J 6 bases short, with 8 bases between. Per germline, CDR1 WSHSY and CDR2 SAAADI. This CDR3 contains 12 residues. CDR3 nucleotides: TGCGCCAGCAGTGACTGGCGAGATGGCTACACCTTC. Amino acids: CASSDWRDGYTF.

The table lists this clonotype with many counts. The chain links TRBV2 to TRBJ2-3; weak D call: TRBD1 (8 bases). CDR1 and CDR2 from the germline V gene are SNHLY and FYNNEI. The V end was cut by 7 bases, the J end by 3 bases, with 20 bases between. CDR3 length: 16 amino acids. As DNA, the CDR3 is TGTGCCAGCATCCTCCCCACAGGGGGGGAAACAGATACGCAGTATTTT. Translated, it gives CASILPTGGETDTQYF.

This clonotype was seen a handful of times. For the CDR3, the DNA is TGCGCCAGCAGCTTGCCGCTTTCTGGCTCCTACGGGGATGAGCAGTTCTTC. Protein: CASSLPLSGSYGDEQFF. The V gene is TRBV5-1, the J gene TRBJ2-1; perhaps TRBD2 as D (5 bases). V lost 1 base to trimming and J lost 8 bases, with 22 bases between them. Germline values: CDR1 SGHRS, CDR2 YFSETQ. The CDR3 extends over 17 amino acids.

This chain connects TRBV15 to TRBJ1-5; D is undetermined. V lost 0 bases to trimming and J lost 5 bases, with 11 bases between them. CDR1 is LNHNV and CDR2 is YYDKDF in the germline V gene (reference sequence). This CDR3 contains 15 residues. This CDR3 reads CATSRDLGFDQPQHF. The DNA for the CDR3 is TGTGCCACCAGCAGAGATTTAGGGTTTGATCAGCCCCAGCATTTT.

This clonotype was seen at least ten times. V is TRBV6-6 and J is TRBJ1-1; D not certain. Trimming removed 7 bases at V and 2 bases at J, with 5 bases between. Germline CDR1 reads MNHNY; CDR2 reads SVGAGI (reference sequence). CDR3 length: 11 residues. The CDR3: CASTSNTEAFF. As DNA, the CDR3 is TGTGCCAGCACTTCAAACACTGAAGCTTTCTTT.

This CDR3 reads CASSLFPGGPNTGELFF. The CDR3 DNA follows: TGTGCCAGCAGCTTATTCCCGGGGGGGCCGAACACCGGGGAGCTGTTTTTT. This sequence joins TRBV7-9 and TRBJ2-2, with 8 bases lining up with TRBD2. The CDR3 consists of 17 residues. CDR1 is SEHNR and CDR2 is FQNEAQ in the germline V gene (reference sequence). Trimming cost V 2 bases and J 0 bases; bases outside gene matches: 5.

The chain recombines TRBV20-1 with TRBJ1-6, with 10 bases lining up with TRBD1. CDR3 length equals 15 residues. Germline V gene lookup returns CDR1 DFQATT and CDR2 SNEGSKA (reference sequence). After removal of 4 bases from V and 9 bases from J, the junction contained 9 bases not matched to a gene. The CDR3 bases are TGCAGTGCTACTCCAGGACAGGGGGGAGGTTCACCCCTCCACTTT. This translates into CSATPGQGGGSPLHF.

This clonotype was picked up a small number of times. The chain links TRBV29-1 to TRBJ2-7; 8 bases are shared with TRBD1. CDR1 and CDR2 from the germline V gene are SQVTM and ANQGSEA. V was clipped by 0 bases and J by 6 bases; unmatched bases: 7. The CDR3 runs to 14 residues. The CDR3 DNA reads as TGCAGCGTTGAAGATCAGGCAGGGGGCGGCGAGCAGTACTTC. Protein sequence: CSVEDQAGGGEQYF.

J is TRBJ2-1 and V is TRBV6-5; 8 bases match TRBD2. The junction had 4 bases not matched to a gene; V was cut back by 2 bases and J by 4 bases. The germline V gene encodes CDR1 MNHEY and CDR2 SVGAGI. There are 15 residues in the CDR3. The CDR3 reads CASSYNSGEYNEQFF. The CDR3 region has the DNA TGTGCCAGCAGTTACAATAGCGGGGAATACAATGAGCAGTTCTTC.

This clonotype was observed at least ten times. CDR3 DNA sequence: TGTGCCAGCAGCCAACACCTAAGGGGGCTGAACACTGAAGCTTTCTTT. It yields the protein CASSQHLRGLNTEAFF. V gene TRBV14 combines with J gene TRBJ1-1; 7 nucleotides match TRBD1. J lost 0 bases, V lost 2 bases, and 6 bases had no gene match. The CDR3 length is 16 residues. Germline-derived CDR1 and CDR2 are SGHDN and FVKESK.

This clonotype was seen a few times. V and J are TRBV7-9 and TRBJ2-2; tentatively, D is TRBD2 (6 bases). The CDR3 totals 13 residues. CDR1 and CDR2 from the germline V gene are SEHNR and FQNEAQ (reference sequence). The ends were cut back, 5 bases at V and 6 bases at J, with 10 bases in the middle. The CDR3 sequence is CASSEREAGELFF. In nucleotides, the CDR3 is TGTGCCAGCAGCGAAAGGGAGGCCGGGGAGCTGTTTTTT.

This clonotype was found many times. As DNA, the CDR3 is TGTGCCAGCAGTTTAGGGACAGGAGGGACCCAGTACTTC. Translated, it gives CASSLGTGGTQYF. This chain uses TRBV12-3 or TRBV12-4 with TRBJ2-5; 7 positions agree with TRBD1. This CDR3 region has 13 residues. V dropped 1 base and J dropped 7; count of bases not matched to a gene: 3.

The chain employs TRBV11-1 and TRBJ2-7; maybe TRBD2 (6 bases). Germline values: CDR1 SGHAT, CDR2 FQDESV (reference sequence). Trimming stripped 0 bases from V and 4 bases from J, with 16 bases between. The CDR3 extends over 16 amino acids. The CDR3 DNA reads TGTGCCAGCAGCTTAGCGATCGGTCTAGCGTCTTACGAGCAGTACTTC. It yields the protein CASSLAIGLASYEQYF.

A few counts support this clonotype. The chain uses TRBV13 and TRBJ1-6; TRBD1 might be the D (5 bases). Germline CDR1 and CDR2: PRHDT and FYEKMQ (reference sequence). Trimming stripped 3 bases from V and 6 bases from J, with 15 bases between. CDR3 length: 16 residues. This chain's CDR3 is CASSFSSGRINSPLHF. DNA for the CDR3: TGTGCCAGCAGCTTCTCATCGGGACGGATTAATTCACCCCTCCACTTT.

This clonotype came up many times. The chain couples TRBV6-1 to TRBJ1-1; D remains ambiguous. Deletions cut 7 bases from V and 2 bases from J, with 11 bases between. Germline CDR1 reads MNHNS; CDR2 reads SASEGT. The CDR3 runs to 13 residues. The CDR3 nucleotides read TGTGCCAGCACTAGGCAAAAAAACACTGAAGCTTTCTTT. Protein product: CASTRQKNTEAFF.

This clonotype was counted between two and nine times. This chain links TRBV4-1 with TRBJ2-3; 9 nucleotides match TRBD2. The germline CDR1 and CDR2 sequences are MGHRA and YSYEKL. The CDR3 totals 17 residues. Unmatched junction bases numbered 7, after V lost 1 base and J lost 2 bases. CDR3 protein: CASSQVTSGHDTDTQYF. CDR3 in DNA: TGCGCCAGCAGCCAAGTTACTAGCGGGCATGACACAGATACGCAGTATTTT.

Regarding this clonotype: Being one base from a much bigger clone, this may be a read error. The CDR3: CSAKRAQGVRDEKLFF. The CDR3 nucleotides are TGCAGTGCAAAGAGGGCCCAGGGTGTCCGCGATGAAAAACTGTTTTTT. The chain recombines TRBV20-1 with TRBJ1-4; D might be TRBD1 (5 bases). This CDR3 spans 16 amino acids. Germline loops: CDR1 DFQATT, CDR2 SNEGSKA (reference sequence). V was pared by 6 bases and J by 6 bases, with 23 bases between.

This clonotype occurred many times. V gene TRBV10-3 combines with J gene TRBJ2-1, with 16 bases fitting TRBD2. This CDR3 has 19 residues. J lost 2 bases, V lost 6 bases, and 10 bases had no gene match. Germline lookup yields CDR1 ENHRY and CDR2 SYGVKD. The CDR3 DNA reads TGTGCCATCAGCGGGATGGGGACTAGCGGGGGGGCCCCCTACAATGAGCAGTTCTTC. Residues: CAISGMGTSGGAPYNEQFF.

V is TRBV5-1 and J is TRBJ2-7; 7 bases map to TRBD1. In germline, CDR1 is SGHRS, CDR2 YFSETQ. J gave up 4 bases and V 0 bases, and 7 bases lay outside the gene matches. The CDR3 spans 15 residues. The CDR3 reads CASSLGDSKVYEQYF. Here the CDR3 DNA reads TGCGCCAGCAGCTTGGGGGACAGCAAAGTTTACGAGCAGTACTTC.

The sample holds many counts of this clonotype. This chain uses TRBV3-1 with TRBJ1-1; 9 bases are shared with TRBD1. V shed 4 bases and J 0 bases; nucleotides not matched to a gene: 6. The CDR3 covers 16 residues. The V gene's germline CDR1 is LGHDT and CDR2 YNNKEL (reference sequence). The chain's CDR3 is CASSRGQGKVNTEAFF. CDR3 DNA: TGTGCCAGCAGCCGGGGACAGGGTAAGGTGAACACTGAAGCTTTCTTT.

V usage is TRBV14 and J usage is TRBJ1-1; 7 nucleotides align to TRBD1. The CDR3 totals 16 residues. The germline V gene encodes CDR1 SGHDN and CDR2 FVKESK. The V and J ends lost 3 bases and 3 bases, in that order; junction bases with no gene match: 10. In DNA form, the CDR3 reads TGTGCCAGCAGCCAGGAACAGGGGAAAGGGGACACTGAAGCTTTCTTT. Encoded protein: CASSQEQGKGDTEAFF. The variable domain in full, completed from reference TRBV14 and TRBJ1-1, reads EAGVTQFPSHSVIEKGQTVTLRCDPISGHDNLYWYRRVMGKEIKFLLHFVKESKQDESGMPNNRFLAERTGGTYSTLKVQPAELEDSGVYFCASSQEQGKGDTEAFFGQGTRLTVV.

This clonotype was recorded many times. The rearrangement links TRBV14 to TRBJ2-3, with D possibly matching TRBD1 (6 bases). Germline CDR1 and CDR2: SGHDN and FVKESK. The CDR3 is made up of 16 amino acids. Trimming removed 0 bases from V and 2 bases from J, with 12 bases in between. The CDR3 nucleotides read TGTGCCAGCAGCCAAGATTATGGGGGCCCCACAGATACGCAGTATTTT. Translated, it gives CASSQDYGGPTDTQYF.

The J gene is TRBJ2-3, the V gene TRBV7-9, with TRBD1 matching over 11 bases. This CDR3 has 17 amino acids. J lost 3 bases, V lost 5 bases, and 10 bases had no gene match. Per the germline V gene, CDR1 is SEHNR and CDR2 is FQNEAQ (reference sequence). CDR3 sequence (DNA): TGTGCCAGCAGCCCGAGGACAGGGGGCGATGATACAGATACGCAGTATTTT. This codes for CASSPRTGGDDTDTQYF.